The clone carrying this T cell receptor beta chain came up many times. The record originates from a study of T cells in Graves' hyperthyroidism and ophthalmopathy. Template material for amplifying TCR beta CDR3 regions consisted of RNA transcripts. A first-round RT-PCR of the TCR CDR3 used the HTBI primer set. Each CDR3 protein is one row after TCRdb ran MiXCR on the multiplex PCR reads. The sample records over 500,000 distinct CDR3 sequences, 15% to 20% being singletons. The trim removed 3 bases at V and 10 bases at J, leaving 5 bases unmatched. In germline, CDR1 is SGHTA, CDR2 FQGNSA. This CDR3 has 14 residues.

The chain recombines TRBV7-2 with TRBJ2-1, with 11 nucleotides matching TRBD2. The source is a woman aged 18-30 years with Graves' ophthalmopathy. The sequencing sample was made of blood. The CDR3 sequence is CASSLGLAVTEQFF. DNA of the CDR3: TGTGCCAGCAGCTTGGGACTAGCGGTCACAGAGCAGTTCTTC.